The 17 T cell receptor beta chains in this list originate from one sample, sequenced in a study of CD8+CD57+ T cells in acquired aplastic anemia. Sequencing involved patients with CD8+CD57+ cell expansion previously shown by flow cytometry. Genomic DNA constituted the template upon which TCR beta VDJ and CDR3 profiling was performed. From the reads, TCRdb called clonotypes with MiXCR, one entry per CDR3 protein. The table lists 310,000 or so distinct CDR3 sequences, approximately 57% of them singletons, with 1.3% in the top ten. Sequencing used sorted CD4+, CD8+, or CD8+CD57+ T cells (not recorded which) from PBMCs. The receptors come from a human donor with aplastic anemia.

This chain links TRBV29-1 with TRBJ2-1; no reliable D call. Germline CDR1 is SQVTM and CDR2 is ANQGSEA. V shed 7 bases and J shed 5 bases, with 21 bases lying between them. CDR3 length: 15 residues. The CDR3 bases are TGCAGCGCCAGCAGTGAGCGTAGGAAGAACAATGAGCAGTTCTTC. Translated: CSASSERRKNNEQFF.

This chain uses TRBV29-1 with TRBJ1-2; a possible D gene is TRBD1 (5 bases). CDR1 SQVTM and CDR2 ANQGSEA come from the germline V gene. The V end lost 4 bases, the J end lost 1 base, and 13 bases lay between the germline ends. The CDR3 is made up of 14 amino acids. CDR3 bases: TGCAGCGTTGTGGAAGGGGACTTTAACTATGGCTACACCTTC. As protein: CSVVEGDFNYGYTF. The full variable domain, completed using reference TRBV29-1 and TRBJ1-2, is SAVISQKPSRDICQRGTSLTIQCQVDSQVTMMFWYRQQPGQSLTLIATANQGSEATYESGFVIDKFPISRPNLTFSTLTVSNMSPEDSSIYLCSVVEGDFNYGYTFGSGTRLTVV.

Comment on this clonotype: One base away lies a much larger clone, so this may be a sequencing read error. V gene TRBV3-1 combines with J gene TRBJ2-2, with D unresolved. The germline CDR1 and CDR2 sequences are LGHDT and YNNKEL (reference sequence). The length of the CDR3 is 13 residues. Trimming took off 4 bases at V and 4 bases at J, with 7 bases between the two ends. This chain's CDR3 is CASSPVSTGELFF. CDR3 bases: TGTGCCAGCAGCCCCGTATCCACCGGGGAGCTGTTTTTT.

This sequence joins TRBV10-3 and TRBJ2-5; D possibly corresponds to TRBD1 (6 bases). The V end lost 5 bases, the J end lost 2 bases, and 9 bases lay between the germline ends. This CDR3 has 13 amino acids. Germline CDR1 is ENHRY and CDR2 is SYGVKD. The CDR3 reads CAISRGQQETQYF. The CDR3 DNA sequence: TGTGCCATCAGTCGAGGACAGCAAGAGACCCAGTACTTC.

The V and J genes are TRBV5-1 and TRBJ2-7; D remains ambiguous. CDR1 is SGHRS and CDR2 is YFSETQ in the germline V gene. The CDR3 is 14 amino acids. Between the trimmed V and J ends, which lost 1 base and 5 bases, there was a span of 13 bases. The CDR3 coding sequence is TGCGCCAGCAGCTTGCGCCCATCATTCGACGAGCAGTACTTC. It is translated as CASSLRPSFDEQYF. The entire variable domain, with the rest obtained from reference TRBV5-1 and TRBJ2-7, is as follows: KAGVTQTPRYLIKTRGQQVTLSCSPISGHRSVSWYQQTPGQGLQFLFEYFSETQRNKGNFPGRFSGRQFSNSRSEMNVSTLELGDSALYLCASSLRPSFDEQYFGPGTRLTVT.

This clonotype was detected only a few times. V gene TRBV20-1 combines with J gene TRBJ1-2; TRBD1 aligns across 11 bases. The germline V gene encodes CDR1 DFQATT and CDR2 SNEGSKA (reference sequence). This CDR3 region has 13 residues. The V segment lost 1 base and the J segment 14 bases; nucleotides outside the gene matches: 9. CDR3 in DNA: TGCAGTGCTAGAGCTGGACAGGGGGCTGTGCATACCTTC. This sequence encodes CSARAGQGAVHTF.

This clonotype was found a few times. The rearrangement links TRBV7-9 to TRBJ2-1, with D unclear. Germline CDR1 reads SEHNR; CDR2 reads FQNEAQ (reference sequence). This CDR3 is built from 13 residues. Between the trimmed V and J ends, which lost 1 base and 5 bases, there was a span of 6 bases. The CDR3 sequence is CASSLGPNNEQFF. As DNA, the CDR3 is TGTGCCAGCAGCTTAGGCCCGAACAATGAGCAGTTCTTC.

At least ten counts were recorded for this clonotype. This sequence joins TRBV3-1 and TRBJ2-7, with D unresolved. V was trimmed by 3 bases and J by 7 bases, leaving 22 bases between them. The CDR3 is 16 residues long. CDR1 and CDR2 from the germline V gene are LGHDT and YNNKEL (reference sequence). CDR3 nucleotides: TGTGCCAGCAGCCATCCTTTACGGGCCCGACGGTGGGAGCAGTACTTC. Protein sequence: CASSHPLRARRWEQYF.

This clonotype was detected many times. The V call is TRBV6-5, the J call TRBJ1-6, with D possibly matching TRBD1 (6 bases). V gave up 6 bases and J gave up 7 bases, with 13 bases separating them. The CDR3 is 14 amino acids. Germline CDR1 reads MNHEY; CDR2 reads SVGAGI. CDR3 nucleotides: TGTGCCAGCAGGAAAACAGGGACCAATTCACCCCTCCACTTT. Amino acids: CASRKTGTNSPLHF.

This sequence joins TRBV20-1 and TRBJ2-3; D is unclear. The CDR3 contains 10 residues. V lost 3 bases to trimming and J lost 4 bases, with 2 bases between them. CDR1 is DFQATT, CDR2 SNEGSKA, per germline (reference sequence). The CDR3 sequence: CSASADTQYF. The CDR3 nucleotides read TGCAGTGCTAGCGCAGATACGCAGTATTTT.

V is TRBV4-2 and J is TRBJ2-5, with D perhaps matching TRBD1 or TRBD2 (6 bases each). This CDR3 is built from 16 residues. Between the trimmed V and J ends, which lost 1 base and 3 bases, there was a span of 15 bases. The germline CDR1 and CDR2 sequences are LGHNA and YNFKEQ. CDR3 in DNA: TGTGCCAGCAGCCAAGGGGGATCGAGGGGGGAAGAGACCCAGTACTTC. Residues: CASSQGGSRGEETQYF.

The V call is TRBV10-3, the J call TRBJ1-4, with 7 bases matching TRBD1. CDR1 and CDR2 from the germline V gene are ENHRY and SYGVKD. The CDR3 has 14 residues. With V trimmed by 0 bases and J by 8 bases, 3 bases remained unmatched. Here the CDR3 reads CAISESRDSEKLFF. CDR3 sequence (DNA): TGTGCCATCAGTGAGTCCCGGGACAGCGAAAAACTGTTTTTT.

This clonotype was seen just once. This chain connects TRBV24-1 to TRBJ2-1, with 12 bases matching TRBD1. In germline, CDR1 is KGHDR, CDR2 SFDVKD. V lost 9 bases, J lost 8 bases, and 10 bases stayed unmatched. The length of the CDR3 is 15 residues. In DNA form, the CDR3 reads TGTGCCACCTCAAACCCGGGACAGGGGGCCGATGAGCAGTTCTTC. Its protein product is CATSNPGQGADEQFF.

The V and J genes are TRBV24-1 and TRBJ2-7, with TRBD2 identical over 7 bases. The germline CDR1 and CDR2 sequences are KGHDR and SFDVKD. This CDR3 spans 14 amino acids. V shed 5 bases and J 2 bases; nucleotides not matched to a gene: 5. CDR3 sequence reads: CATSAAGGTYEQYF. The CDR3 nucleotides read TGTGCCACCAGTGCCGCCGGGGGGACCTACGAGCAGTACTTC.

V usage is TRBV9 and J usage is TRBJ2-3, with TRBD2 matching over 12 bases. The V gene end was trimmed by 5 bases and the J gene end by 5 bases; junction bases not matched to a gene: 6. Per the germline V gene, CDR1 is SGDLS and CDR2 is YYNGEE. The CDR3 extends over 15 amino acids. The CDR3 DNA reads as TGTGCCAGCAGGCGACTAGCGGGAGACAGAGATACGCAGTATTTT. It is translated as CASRRLAGDRDTQYF.

The CDR3 DNA sequence: TGCAGCGTCCGACCCCAGCCAGTCCAAACTGGCTACACCTTC. This translates into CSVRPQPVQTGYTF. The chain uses TRBV29-1 and TRBJ1-2; D gene uncertain. V gave up 6 bases and J gave up 7 bases, with 21 bases separating them. The CDR3 covers 14 residues. Germline values: CDR1 SQVTM, CDR2 ANQGSEA.

The sample holds a few counts of this clonotype. The chain combines TRBV5-1 with TRBJ2-5; D remains unclear. The germline gives CDR1 SGHRS, CDR2 YFSETQ. The CDR3 consists of 12 residues. Trimming pared 1 base from V and 2 bases from J, leaving 3 bases between. The CDR3 spells CASSLFQETQYF. In DNA, the CDR3 is TGCGCCAGCAGCTTGTTTCAAGAGACCCAGTACTTC.